The text below deals with one T cell receptor (beta chain). Which antigen it targets is not known. There are no base qualities to consult, and no much larger clone falls within one base. The time point label corresponds to: around 25 months on ibrutinib. For TCR beta library preparation, roughly 2 micrograms of genomic DNA were extracted from the cryopreserved PBMCs. Longitudinal blood samples from CLL patients on ibrutinib monotherapy underwent high-throughput TCR beta sequencing. The patients took part in an open-label, single-center phase 2 trial of ibrutinib monotherapy. The CDR1 and CDR2 encoded by the germline V gene are SQVTM and ANQGSEA. The V end loses 7 bases and the J end loses 0 bases, and a stretch of 19 bases separates them. Inclusive of the bounding cysteine and phenylalanine, the CDR3 is 16 residues long. Only CDR3 DNA is held: 48 bases, read in frame from base 1. Each clonotype received, on average, 10x coverage in deep resolution sequencing performed on a MiSeq, where the target depth lay between 1 in 1 million and 1 in 200,000 T cells. The immunoSEQ hsTCRB Kit was used to generate the TCR beta libraries. Per the authors' processing: ImmunoSEQ Data Assistant and ImmunoSEQ Analyzer were used for data analysis, and V, D and J genes were assigned according to IMGT definitions. Clonality, which ranges from 0 to 1, was calculated by subtracting the normalized Shannon entropy of productive rearrangement frequencies from one. Only overrepresented clonotypes making up at least 0.05% of each patient's repertoire were included in the public clonotype analysis. Thirteen repertoires from age-matched healthy donors, obtained from immuneACCESS, served as clonality controls. In TCRdb, the immuneACCESS table is reduced to in-frame sequences with V and J assigned. These tables do not hold every clone; where another copy was compared, an unresolved V gene accounts for under half, and the others remain unexplained. V and J calls and clone size follow that table, whereas D and trimming were derived from the DNA. This sample comprises about 76,000 clones, around 78% of them detected only once. The ten largest clones add up to less than 40% of the sample.

This sample was included in a study of cytotoxic CD8 clonotypes in ibrutinib-treated CLL (dated by TCRdb to the early 2020s). Regarding the research as a whole: The cohort was composed of roughly ten relapsed/refractory and about 15 treatment-naive patients; IGHV unmutated status was identified in 17 to 18 patients. Partial responses were observed in about 25 patients and complete responses in 2; after a median follow-up of 68 months, remission was maintained in 15 or so patients and progression was observed in approximately 12. Samples at response were collected after a median of approximately twelve months of treatment, with a range of roughly 6 to 36 months. On average, each sample had 255,043 productive templates and almost 95,000 productive rearrangements. Of the approximately 87 people in the trial, 26 had longitudinal samples available. Cryopreserved peripheral blood mononuclear cells were obtained prior to treatment, at the time of response, and at either disease progression or sustained remission. Every remission and progressive disease sample was obtained while ibrutinib was still being received by the patients.

Overall study results and their limits: Baseline clonality was found to be higher than that of age-matched healthy donors and was strongly correlated with circulating CD8+ T-cell counts. Clonality rose at ibrutinib response, remained stable during sustained remission, and dropped back toward baseline at progression. Public clonotypes were rare and either contracted or stayed stable during treatment, and the rise in clonality at ibrutinib response reflected the expansion of private clonotypes. Sustained-remission and progressing patients did not have matched sampling times, and lymph node repertoires were not examined.

The chain was built from TRBV29-1 and TRBJ2-1; 10 matching bases give a weak D call of TRBD1. Sequencing used PBMCs, obtained after 24 months of ibrutinib treatment. The receptor comes from a human donor with chronic lymphocytic leukemia. The CDR3: CSASGTGVSSYNEQFF. The nucleotide sequence is given as TGCAGCGCTAGCGGGACAGGGGTAAGCTCCTACAATGAGCAGTTCTTC.